The T cell receptor (beta chain) under discussion was sequenced for a study of cytomegalovirus exposure and HLA in healthy donors. Trimming took off 5 bases at V and 0 bases at J, with 12 bases between the two ends. This CDR3 comprises 15 residues. Germline CDR1 and CDR2: SGHAT and FQNNGV. The PCR ran on 60 Vbeta and 13 Jbeta primers. This table comes from immunoSEQ multiplex PCR, and its TCRdb copy is limited to in-frame clones, with some not included. The sample lists approximately 110,000 clones; 70% were seen once. Study-level findings and limits: Specificity of three CMV-associated chains for CMV antigens was verified in vitro.

This clone has only one observation. Its antigen is not identified. Source material: PBMCs. J is TRBJ2-3 and V is TRBV11-2; perhaps TRBD1 as D (6 bases). The receptor comes from a man aged 35-49 years in good health and CMV-seropositive. The CDR3, as DNA: TGTGCCAGCAGCGGAAACAGGGCCAGCACAGATACGCAGTATTTT. Amino acid sequence: CASSGNRASTDTQYF.